Described below is a single T cell receptor (beta chain) sequence and its context. These data belong to a study of technical replicates of blood from a few donors. This CDR3 has 15 amino acids. V dropped 6 bases and J dropped 2; count of bases not matched to a gene: 4. The germline gives CDR1 MNHNS, CDR2 SASEGT. Clones were sequenced by immunoSEQ multiplex PCR, and TCRdb holds only the in-frame ones, with some missing. Of about 89,000 clones in the sample, around 95% are singletons; the top ten hold roughly 0.26%. Sequencing was performed on T cells isolated from PBMCs. This receptor was identified in a human donor in good health. The V and J genes are TRBV6-1 and TRBJ2-3, with 11 bases aligning to TRBD2. The chain's CDR3 is CASSLLAGDTDTQYF. As DNA, the CDR3 is TGTGCCAGCAGCCTACTAGCGGGAGACACAGATACGCAGTATTTT.